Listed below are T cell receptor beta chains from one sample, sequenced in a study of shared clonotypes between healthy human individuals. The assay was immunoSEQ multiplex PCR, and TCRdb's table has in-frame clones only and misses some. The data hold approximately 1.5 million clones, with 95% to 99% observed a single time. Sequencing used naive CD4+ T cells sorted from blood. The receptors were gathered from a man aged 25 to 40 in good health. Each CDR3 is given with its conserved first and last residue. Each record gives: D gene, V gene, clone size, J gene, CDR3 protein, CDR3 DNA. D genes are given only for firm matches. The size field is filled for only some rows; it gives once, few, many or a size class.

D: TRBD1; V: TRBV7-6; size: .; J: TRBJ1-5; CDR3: CASSLGAWDRYQPQHF; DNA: TGTGCCAGCAGCTTAGGGGCGTGGGACAGGTATCAGCCCCAGCATTTT
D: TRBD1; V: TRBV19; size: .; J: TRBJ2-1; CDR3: CASELTGRNNEQFF; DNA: TGTGCCTCGGAACTGACAGGGCGAAACAATGAGCAGTTCTTC
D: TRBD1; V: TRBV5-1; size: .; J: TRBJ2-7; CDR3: CASSLVDRAYEQYF; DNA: TGCGCCAGCAGCTTGGTCGACAGGGCCTACGAGCAGTACTTC
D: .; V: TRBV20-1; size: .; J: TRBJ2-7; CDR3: CSSKDHHEQYF; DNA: TGCAGTTCGAAGGACCATCACGAGCAGTACTTC
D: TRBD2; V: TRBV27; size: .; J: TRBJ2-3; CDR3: CASSSRTSGRPSTDTQYF; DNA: TGTGCCAGCAGTTCACGGACTAGCGGGAGGCCTAGCACAGATACGCAGTATTTT
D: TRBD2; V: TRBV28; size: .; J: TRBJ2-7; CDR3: CASMGEGQQYF; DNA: TGTGCCAGCATGGGGGAGGGTCAGCAGTACTTC
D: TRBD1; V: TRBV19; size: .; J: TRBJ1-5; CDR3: CASSRDRGSNQPQHF; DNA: TGTGCCAGTAGTAGAGACAGGGGGTCCAATCAGCCCCAGCATTTT
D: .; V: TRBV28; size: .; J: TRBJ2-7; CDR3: CASTSLLRLDEQYF; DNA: TGTGCCAGCACTAGCTTGCTGAGGCTCGACGAGCAGTACTTC
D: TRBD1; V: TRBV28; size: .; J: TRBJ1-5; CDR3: CASRPGTAYSNQPQHF; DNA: TGTGCCAGCAGGCCCGGGACAGCGTATAGCAATCAGCCCCAGCATTTT
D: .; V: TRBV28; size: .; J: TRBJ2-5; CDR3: CASSPGGGEVRKTQYF; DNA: TGTGCCAGCAGTCCCGGAGGGGGGGAGGTGAGAAAGACCCAGTACTTC
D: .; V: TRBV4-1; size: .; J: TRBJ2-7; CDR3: CASSREGLYEQYF; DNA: TGCGCCAGCAGCCGAGAGGGACTCTACGAGCAGTACTTC
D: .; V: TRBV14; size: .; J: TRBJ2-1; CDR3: CASSQQRGNEQFF; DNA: TGTGCCAGCAGCCAGCAGAGGGGGAATGAGCAGTTCTTC
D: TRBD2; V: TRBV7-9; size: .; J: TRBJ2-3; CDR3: CASSLGGRISRTDTQYF; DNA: TGTGCCAGCAGCTTGGGCGGGAGGATTTCTAGGACAGATACGCAGTATTTT
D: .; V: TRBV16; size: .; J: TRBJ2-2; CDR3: CASSASRRDTGELFF; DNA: TGTGCCAGCAGCGCTTCGCGGAGGGACACCGGGGAGCTGTTTTTT
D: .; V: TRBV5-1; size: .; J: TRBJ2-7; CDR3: CASSKNPRQLYEQYF; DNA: TGCGCCAGCAGCAAAAACCCCAGGCAACTTTACGAGCAGTACTTC
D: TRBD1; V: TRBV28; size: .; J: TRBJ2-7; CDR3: CASSTTGYEQYF; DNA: TGTGCCAGCAGCACGACAGGGTACGAGCAGTACTTC
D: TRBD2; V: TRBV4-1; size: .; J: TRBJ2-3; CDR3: CASSQRGLAGGPDTQYF; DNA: TGCGCCAGCAGCCAACGAGGACTAGCGGGAGGGCCGGATACGCAGTATTTT
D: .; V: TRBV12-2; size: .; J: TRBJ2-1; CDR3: CASRPFGTSKMGQFF; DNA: TGTGCAAGTCGCCCGTTTGGGACTAGCAAGATGGGTCAGTTCTTC
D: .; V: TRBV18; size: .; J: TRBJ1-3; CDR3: CASSPPRAGTGNTIYF; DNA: TGTGCCAGCTCACCACCGCGGGCAGGGACTGGAAACACCATATATTTT
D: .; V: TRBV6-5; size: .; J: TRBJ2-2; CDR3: CASRVTGELVLFF; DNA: TGTGCCAGCAGGGTCACCGGGGAGCTCGTACTGTTTTTT
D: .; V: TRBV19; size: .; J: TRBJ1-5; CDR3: CASSRGTPSLPQHF; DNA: TGTGCCAGTAGTAGAGGTACTCCCAGCCTGCCCCAGCATTTT
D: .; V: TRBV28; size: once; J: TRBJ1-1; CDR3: CASRELNTEAFF; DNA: TGTGCCAGCAGAGAGCTAAACACTGAAGCTTTCTTT
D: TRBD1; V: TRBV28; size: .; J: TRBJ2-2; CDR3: CASSADRRRTGELFF; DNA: TGTGCCAGCAGTGCGGACAGGCGCCGGACCGGGGAGCTGTTTTTT
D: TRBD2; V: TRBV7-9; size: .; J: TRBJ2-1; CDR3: CASSLSGANEQFF; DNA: TGTGCCAGCAGCTTAAGCGGGGCCAATGAGCAGTTCTTC
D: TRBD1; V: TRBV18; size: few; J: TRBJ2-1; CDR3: CASSPPGQHEQFF; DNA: TGTGCCAGCTCACCACCGGGACAGCATGAGCAGTTCTTC
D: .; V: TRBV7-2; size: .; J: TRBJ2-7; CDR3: CASSLPGLDEQYF; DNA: TGTGCCAGCAGCTTACCAGGGCTAGACGAGCAGTACTTC
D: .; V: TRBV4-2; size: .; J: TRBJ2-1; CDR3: CASSQDRVGPGAYNEQFF; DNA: TGTGCCAGCAGCCAAGATCGAGTTGGGCCCGGGGCCTACAATGAGCAGTTCTTC
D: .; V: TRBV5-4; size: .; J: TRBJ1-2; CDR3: CASSLAPSTNYGYTF; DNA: TGTGCCAGCAGCTTGGCCCCTTCTACAAACTATGGCTACACCTTC
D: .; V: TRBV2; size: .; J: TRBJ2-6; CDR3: CASSWGRTLPGANVLTF; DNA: TGTGCCAGCAGCTGGGGTCGAACATTGCCTGGGGCCAACGTCCTGACTTTC
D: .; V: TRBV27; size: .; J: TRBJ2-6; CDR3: CASGRDSFSGANVLTF; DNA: TGTGCCAGCGGCCGGGACTCCTTCTCTGGGGCCAACGTCCTGACTTTC
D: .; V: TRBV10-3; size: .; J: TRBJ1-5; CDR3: CAISDRVEQPQHF; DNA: TGTGCCATCAGTGATAGGGTTGAGCAGCCCCAGCATTTT
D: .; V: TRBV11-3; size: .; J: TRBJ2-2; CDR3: CASSLDGELSGELFF; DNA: TGTGCCAGCAGCTTAGACGGGGAGCTCTCCGGGGAGCTGTTTTTT
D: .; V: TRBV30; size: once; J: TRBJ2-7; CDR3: CAWIGQGPYEQYF; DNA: TGTGCCTGGATCGGACAAGGCCCCTACGAGCAGTACTTC
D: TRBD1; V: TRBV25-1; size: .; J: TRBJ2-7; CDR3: CASSTGVDYEQYF; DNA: TGTGCCAGCAGTACAGGGGTGGACTACGAGCAGTACTTC
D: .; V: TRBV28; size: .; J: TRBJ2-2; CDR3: CASSQKLATGELFF; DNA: TGTGCCAGCAGTCAAAAACTAGCAACCGGGGAGCTGTTTTTT
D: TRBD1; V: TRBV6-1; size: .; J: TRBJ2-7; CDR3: CASSTLQGLYEQYF; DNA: TGTGCCAGCAGTACGCTACAGGGGTTATACGAGCAGTACTTC
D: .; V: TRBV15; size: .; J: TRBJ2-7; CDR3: CATSRDLGSSYEQYF; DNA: TGTGCCACCAGCAGAGATCTGGGGAGTTCCTACGAGCAGTACTTC
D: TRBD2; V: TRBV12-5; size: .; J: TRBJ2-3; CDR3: CASGLGLANTDTQYF; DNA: TGTGCTAGTGGTCTCGGACTAGCGAACACAGATACGCAGTATTTT
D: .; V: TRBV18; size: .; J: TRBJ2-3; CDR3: CASSPPEQNTDTQYF; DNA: TGTGCCAGCTCACCACCGGAGCAGAACACAGATACGCAGTATTTT
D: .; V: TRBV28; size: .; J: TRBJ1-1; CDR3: CASSLMNTEAFF; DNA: TGTGCCAGCAGTTTAATGAACACTGAAGCTTTCTTT
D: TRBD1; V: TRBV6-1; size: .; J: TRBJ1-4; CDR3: CASRWTGLFEKLFF; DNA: TGTGCCAGCAGATGGACAGGGCTTTTCGAAAAACTGTTTTTT
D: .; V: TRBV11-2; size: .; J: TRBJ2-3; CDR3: CASSLESRFTDTQYF; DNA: TGTGCCAGCAGCTTAGAAAGTCGCTTCACAGATACGCAGTATTTT
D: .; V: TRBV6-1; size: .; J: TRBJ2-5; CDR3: CASSDNAETQYF; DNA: TGTGCCAGCAGTGACAACGCGGAGACCCAGTACTTC
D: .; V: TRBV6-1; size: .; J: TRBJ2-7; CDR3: CASSERRISYEQYF; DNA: TGTGCCAGCAGTGAGCGGCGGATCTCCTACGAGCAGTACTTC
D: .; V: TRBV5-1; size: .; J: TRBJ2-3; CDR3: CASSLTFLQGKRDTQYF; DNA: TGCGCCAGCAGCTTAACCTTCCTTCAGGGAAAGAGAGATACGCAGTATTTT
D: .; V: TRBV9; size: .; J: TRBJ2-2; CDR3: CASSVGGRSNTGELFF; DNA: TGTGCCAGCAGCGTAGGGGGCAGGTCGAACACCGGGGAGCTGTTTTTT
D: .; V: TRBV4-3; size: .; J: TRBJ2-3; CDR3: CASSPIASRTDTQYF; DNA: TGCGCCAGCAGCCCAATTGCGTCACGCACAGATACGCAGTATTTT
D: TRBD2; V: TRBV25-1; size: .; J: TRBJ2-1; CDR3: CASSLLAGGGEQFF; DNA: TGTGCCAGCAGCTTACTAGCGGGAGGGGGTGAGCAGTTCTTC